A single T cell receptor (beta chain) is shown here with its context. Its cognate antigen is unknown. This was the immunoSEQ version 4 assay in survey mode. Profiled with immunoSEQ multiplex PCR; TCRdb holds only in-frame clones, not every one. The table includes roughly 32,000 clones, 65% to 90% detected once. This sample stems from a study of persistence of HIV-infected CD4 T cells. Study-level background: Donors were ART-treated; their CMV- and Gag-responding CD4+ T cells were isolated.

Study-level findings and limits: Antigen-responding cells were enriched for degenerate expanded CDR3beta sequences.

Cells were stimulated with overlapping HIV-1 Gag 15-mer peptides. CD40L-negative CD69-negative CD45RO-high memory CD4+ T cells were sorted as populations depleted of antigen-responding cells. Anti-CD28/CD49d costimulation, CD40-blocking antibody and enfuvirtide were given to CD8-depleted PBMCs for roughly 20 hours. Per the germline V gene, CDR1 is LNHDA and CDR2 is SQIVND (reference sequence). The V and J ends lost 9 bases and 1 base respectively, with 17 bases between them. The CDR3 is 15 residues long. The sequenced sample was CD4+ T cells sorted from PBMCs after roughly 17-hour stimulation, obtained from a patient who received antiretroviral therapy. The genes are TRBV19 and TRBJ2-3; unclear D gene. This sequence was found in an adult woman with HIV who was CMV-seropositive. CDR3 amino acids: CASRKGSSRTDTQYF. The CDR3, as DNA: TGTGCCAGCCGTAAAGGATCTTCCCGCACAGATACGCAGTATTTT.